This TCR beta chain was captured by sequencing in a study of cytomegalovirus exposure and HLA in healthy donors. Whole-study context: In an early release, HLA-typed donors contributed about 79 million unique TCR sequences. Study-wide findings and caveats: Sequencing likely generated an artifact that appeared as a cluster of highly shared sequence variants. Rare TCR sequences dominated, though some public TCRs recurred in many donors. Immune exposure was documented only through CMV serostatus.

In the PCR, 60 Vbeta and 13 Jbeta primers were used. Some clones are missing from TCRdb's copy, which holds only in-frame ones; the method was immunoSEQ multiplex PCR. This table lists roughly 140,000 clones. There are 13 residues in the CDR3. Looked up from germline, CDR1 is MNHNS and CDR2 is SASEGT. The ends were cut back, 4 bases at V and 1 base at J, with 8 bases in the middle. A note on this clone: Its antigen is unknown.

This receptor was obtained from a male donor in good health and CMV-seronegative. This rearrangement joins TRBV6-1 to TRBJ2-7; a possible D gene is TRBD2 (5 bases). The sequencing sample was made of PBMCs. The CDR3 coding sequence is TGTGCCAGCAGTGCATGGGAGTCCTACGAGCAGTACTTC. This codes for CASSAWESYEQYF.